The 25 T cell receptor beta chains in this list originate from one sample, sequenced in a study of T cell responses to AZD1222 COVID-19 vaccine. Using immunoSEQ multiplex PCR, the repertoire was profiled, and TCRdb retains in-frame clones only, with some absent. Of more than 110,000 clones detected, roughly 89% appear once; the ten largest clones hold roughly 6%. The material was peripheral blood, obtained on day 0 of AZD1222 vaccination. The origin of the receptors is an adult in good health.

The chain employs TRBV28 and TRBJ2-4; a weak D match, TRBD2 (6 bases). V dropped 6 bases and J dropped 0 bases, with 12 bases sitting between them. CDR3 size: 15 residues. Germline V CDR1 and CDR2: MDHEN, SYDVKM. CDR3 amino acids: CASSPSELAKNIQYF. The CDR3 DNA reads TGTGCCAGCAGCCCTAGCGAGCTAGCCAAAAACATTCAGTACTTC.

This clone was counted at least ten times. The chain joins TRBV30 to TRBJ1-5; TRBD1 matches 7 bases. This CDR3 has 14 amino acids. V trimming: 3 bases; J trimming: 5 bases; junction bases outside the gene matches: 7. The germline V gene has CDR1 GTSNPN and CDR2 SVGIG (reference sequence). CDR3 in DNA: TGTGCCTGGAGCCTGACAGGGCTGCATCAGCCCCAGCATTTT. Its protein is CAWSLTGLHQPQHF.

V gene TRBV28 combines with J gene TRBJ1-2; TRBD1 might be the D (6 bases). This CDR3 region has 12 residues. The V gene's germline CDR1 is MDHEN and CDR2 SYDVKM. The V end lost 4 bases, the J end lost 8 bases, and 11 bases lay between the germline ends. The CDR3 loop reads CASSWGQNGYTF. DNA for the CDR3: TGTGCCAGCAGTTGGGGACAAAACGGCTACACCTTC.

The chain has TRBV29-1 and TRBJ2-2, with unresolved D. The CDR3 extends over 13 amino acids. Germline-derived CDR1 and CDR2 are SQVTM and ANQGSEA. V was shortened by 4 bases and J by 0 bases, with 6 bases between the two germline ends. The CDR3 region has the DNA TGCAGCGTTGTGGGGACGAACACCGGGGAGCTGTTTTTT. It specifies CSVVGTNTGELFF.

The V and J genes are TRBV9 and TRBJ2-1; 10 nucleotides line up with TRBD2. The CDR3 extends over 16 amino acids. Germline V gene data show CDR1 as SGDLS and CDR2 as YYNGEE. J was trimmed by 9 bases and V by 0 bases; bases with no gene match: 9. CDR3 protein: CASSVGGRSGRAEQFF. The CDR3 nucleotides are TGTGCCAGCAGCGTAGGGGGGAGGAGCGGGAGGGCTGAGCAGTTCTTC.

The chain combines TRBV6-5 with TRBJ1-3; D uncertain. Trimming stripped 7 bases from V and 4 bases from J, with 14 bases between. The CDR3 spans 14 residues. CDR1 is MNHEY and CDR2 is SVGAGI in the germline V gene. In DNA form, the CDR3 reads TGTGCCAGCATCACCTCTTATGGGGGAAACACCATATATTTT. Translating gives CASITSYGGNTIYF.

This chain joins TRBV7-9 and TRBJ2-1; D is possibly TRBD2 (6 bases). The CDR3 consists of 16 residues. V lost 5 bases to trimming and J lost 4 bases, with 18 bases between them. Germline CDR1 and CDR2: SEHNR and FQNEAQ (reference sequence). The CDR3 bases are TGTGCCAGCAGCCCGCCGCGGGACCTCGGGTACAATGAGCAGTTCTTC. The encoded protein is CASSPPRDLGYNEQFF.

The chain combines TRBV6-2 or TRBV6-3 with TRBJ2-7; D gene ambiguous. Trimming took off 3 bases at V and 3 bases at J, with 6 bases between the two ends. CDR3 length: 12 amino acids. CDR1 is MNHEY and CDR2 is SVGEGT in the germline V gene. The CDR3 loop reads CASSYPNYEQYF. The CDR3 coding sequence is TGTGCCAGCAGTTATCCCAACTACGAGCAGTACTTC.

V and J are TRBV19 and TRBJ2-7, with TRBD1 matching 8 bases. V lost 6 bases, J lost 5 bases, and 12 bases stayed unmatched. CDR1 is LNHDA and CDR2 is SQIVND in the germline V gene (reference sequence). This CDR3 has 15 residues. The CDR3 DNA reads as TGTGCCAGTAGCCAATTCCCAGGGGGCTTGGACGAGCAGTACTTC. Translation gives CASSQFPGGLDEQYF.

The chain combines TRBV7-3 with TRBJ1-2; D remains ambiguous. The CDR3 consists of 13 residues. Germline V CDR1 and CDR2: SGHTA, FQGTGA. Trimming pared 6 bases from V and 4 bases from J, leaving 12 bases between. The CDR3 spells CASRSKVGYGYTF. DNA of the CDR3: TGTGCCAGCAGGTCAAAAGTCGGCTATGGCTACACCTTC. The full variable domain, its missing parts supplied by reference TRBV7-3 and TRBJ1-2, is GAGVSQTPSNKVTEKGKYVELRCDPISGHTALYWYRQSLGQGPEFLIYFQGTGAADDSGLPNDRFFAVRPEGSVSTLKIQRTERGDSAVYLCASRSKVGYGYTFGSGTRLTVV.

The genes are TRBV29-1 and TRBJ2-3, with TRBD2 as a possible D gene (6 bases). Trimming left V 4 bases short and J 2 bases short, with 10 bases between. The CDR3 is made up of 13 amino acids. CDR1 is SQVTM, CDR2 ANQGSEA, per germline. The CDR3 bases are TGCAGCGTTGGGGGCGGGGACACAGATACGCAGTATTTT. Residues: CSVGGGDTDTQYF.

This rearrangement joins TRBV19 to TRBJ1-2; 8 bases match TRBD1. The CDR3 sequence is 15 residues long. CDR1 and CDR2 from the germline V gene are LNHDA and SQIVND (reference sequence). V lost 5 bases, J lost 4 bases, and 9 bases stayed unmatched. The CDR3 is CASSPRQGKGYGYTF. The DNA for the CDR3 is TGTGCCAGTAGTCCCAGACAGGGGAAGGGCTATGGCTACACCTTC. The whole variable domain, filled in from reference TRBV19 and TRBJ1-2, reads DGGITQSPKYLFRKEGQNVTLSCEQNLNHDAMYWYRQDPGQGLRLIYYSQIVNDFQKGDIAEGYSVSREKKESFPLTVTSAQKNPTAFYLCASSPRQGKGYGYTFGSGTRLTVV.

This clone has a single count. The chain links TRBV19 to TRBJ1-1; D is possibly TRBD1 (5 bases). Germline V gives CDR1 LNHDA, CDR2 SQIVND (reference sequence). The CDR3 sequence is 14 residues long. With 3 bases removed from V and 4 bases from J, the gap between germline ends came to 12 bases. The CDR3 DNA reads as TGTGCCAGTAGTATGGGAGGGGCGAGCACTGAAGCTTTCTTT. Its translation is CASSMGGASTEAFF. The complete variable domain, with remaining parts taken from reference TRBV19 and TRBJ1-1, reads DGGITQSPKYLFRKEGQNVTLSCEQNLNHDAMYWYRQDPGQGLRLIYYSQIVNDFQKGDIAEGYSVSREKKESFPLTVTSAQKNPTAFYLCASSMGGASTEAFFGQGTRLTVV.

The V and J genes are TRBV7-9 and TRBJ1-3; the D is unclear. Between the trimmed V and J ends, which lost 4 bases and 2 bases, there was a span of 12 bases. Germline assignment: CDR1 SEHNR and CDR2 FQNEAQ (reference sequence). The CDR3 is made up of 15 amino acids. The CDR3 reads CASSWTETTGNTIYF. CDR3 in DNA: TGTGCCAGCAGCTGGACGGAGACAACTGGAAACACCATATATTTT.

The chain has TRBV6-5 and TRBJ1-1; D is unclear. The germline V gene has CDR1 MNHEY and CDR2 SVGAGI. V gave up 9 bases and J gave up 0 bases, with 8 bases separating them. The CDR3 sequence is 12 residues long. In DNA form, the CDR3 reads TGTGCCAGTCAGTTCATGAACACTGAAGCTTTCTTT. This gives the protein CASQFMNTEAFF.

For the CDR3, the DNA is TGTGCCAGTAGTTTCATAGCGGGAGGGGAAGATACGCAGTATTTT. This sequence encodes CASSFIAGGEDTQYF. This chain links TRBV19 with TRBJ2-3, with TRBD2 identical over 11 bases. J was trimmed by 5 bases and V by 5 bases; bases with no gene match: 6. The germline gives CDR1 LNHDA, CDR2 SQIVND (reference sequence). CDR3 size: 15 residues.

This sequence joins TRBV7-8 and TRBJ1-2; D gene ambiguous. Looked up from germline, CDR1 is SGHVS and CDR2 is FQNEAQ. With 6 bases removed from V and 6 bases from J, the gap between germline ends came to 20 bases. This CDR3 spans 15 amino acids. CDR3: CASSLAAKVENGYTF. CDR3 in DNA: TGTGCCAGCAGTCTAGCGGCTAAGGTGGAGAATGGCTACACCTTC.

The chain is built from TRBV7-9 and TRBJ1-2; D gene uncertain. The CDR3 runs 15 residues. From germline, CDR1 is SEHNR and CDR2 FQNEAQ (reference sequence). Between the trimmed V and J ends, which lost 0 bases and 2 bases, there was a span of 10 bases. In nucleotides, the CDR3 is TGTGCCAGCAGCTTAGCGATGGCAGGAAACTATGGCTACACCTTC. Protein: CASSLAMAGNYGYTF.

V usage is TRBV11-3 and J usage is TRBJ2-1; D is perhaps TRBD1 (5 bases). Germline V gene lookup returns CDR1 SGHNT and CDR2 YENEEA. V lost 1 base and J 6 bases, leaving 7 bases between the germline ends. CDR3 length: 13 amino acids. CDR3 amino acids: CASSLGDSNEQFF. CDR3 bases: TGTGCCAGCAGCTTAGGTGACAGCAATGAGCAGTTCTTC. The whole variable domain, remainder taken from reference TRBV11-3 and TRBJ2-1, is EAGVVQSPRYKIIEKKQPVAFWCNPISGHNTLYWYLQNLGQGPELLIRYENEEAVDDSQLPKDRFSAERLKGVDSTLKIQPAELGDSAVYLCASSLGDSNEQFFGPGTRLTVL.

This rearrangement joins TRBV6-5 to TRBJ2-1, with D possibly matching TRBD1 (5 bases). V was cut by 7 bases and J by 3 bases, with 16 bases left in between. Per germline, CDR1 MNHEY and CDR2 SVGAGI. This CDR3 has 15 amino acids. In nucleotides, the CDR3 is TGTGCCAGCACCCTAGACAGTACGAGCTACAATGAGCAGTTCTTC. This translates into CASTLDSTSYNEQFF.

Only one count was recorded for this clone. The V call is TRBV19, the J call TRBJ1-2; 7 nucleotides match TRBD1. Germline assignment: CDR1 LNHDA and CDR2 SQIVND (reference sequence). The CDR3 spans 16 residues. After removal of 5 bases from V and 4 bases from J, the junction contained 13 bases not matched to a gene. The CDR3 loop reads CASSPVRDRASYGYTF. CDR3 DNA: TGTGCCAGTAGTCCGGTGAGAGACAGGGCTAGCTATGGCTACACCTTC.

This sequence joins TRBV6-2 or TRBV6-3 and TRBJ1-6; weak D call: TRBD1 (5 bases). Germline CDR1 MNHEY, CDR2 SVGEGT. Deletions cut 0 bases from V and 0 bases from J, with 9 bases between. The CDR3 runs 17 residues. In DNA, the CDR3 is TGTGCCAGCAGTTACTCAAAGGGGAGCTCCTATAATTCACCCCTCCACTTT. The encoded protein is CASSYSKGSSYNSPLHF.

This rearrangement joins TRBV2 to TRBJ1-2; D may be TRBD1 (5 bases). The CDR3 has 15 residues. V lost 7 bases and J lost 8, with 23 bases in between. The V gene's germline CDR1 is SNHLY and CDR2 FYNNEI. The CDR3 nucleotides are TGTGCCAGCACCGACTACGGGGACGCCCCGGCCGGCTACACCTTC. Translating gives CASTDYGDAPAGYTF.

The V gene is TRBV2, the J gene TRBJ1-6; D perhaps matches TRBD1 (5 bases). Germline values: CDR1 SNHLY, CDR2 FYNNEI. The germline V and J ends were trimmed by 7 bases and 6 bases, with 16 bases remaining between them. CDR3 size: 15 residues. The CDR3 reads CASIGGTGANSPLHF. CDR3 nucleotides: TGTGCCAGCATTGGGGGGACTGGGGCTAATTCACCCCTCCACTTT.

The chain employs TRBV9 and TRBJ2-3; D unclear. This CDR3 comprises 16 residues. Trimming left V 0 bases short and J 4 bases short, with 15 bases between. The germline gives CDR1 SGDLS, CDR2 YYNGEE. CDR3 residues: CASSVDYTVAADTQYF. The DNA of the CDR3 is TGTGCCAGCAGCGTAGATTATACGGTAGCAGCAGATACGCAGTATTTT. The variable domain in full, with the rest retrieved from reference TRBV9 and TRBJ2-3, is DSGVTQTPKHLITATGQRVTLRCSPRSGDLSVYWYQQSLDQGLQFLIQYYNGEERAKGNILERFSAQQFPDLHSELNLSSLELGDSALYFCASSVDYTVAADTQYFGPGTRLTVL.